These T cell receptor beta chains were read from a single sample in a study of human T cells and chemical hapten exposure. TCRdb fed the RACE reads into MiXCR, producing one record per CDR3 protein. The sample holds roughly 100,000 distinct CDR3 sequences, 9.5% to 12% seen once. The source material was whole blood, sampled in connection with sensitization to the hapten diphenylcyclopropenone (DPC). The receptor set was obtained from a woman aged 40 to 50 with alopecia areata. Some clones in this sample may be carry-over from other donors' samples. CDR3s leave out the opening cysteine and the closing phenylalanine or tryptophan. A D gene is named only where the DNA matches it firmly.

v_call: TRBV4-1; cdr3_length: 14; d_call: TRBD2; cdr3_aa: ASSQDSARGENIQY
v_call: TRBV6-2/TRBV6-3; cdr3_length: 14; d_call: TRBD2; cdr3_aa: ASSRAGLAGTDTQY
v_call: TRBV7-9; cdr3_length: 12; d_call: -; cdr3_aa: ASSPRQVSDEQY
v_call: TRBV4-3; cdr3_length: 13; d_call: TRBD1; cdr3_aa: ASSQDDRVVSPLH
v_call: TRBV28; cdr3_length: 11; d_call: -; cdr3_aa: ASEVKGEYGYT
v_call: TRBV20-1; cdr3_length: 12; d_call: -; cdr3_aa: SATQGLAKNIQY
v_call: TRBV28; cdr3_length: 12; d_call: -; cdr3_aa: ASSLSPSNTEAF
v_call: TRBV29-1; cdr3_length: 10; d_call: TRBD1; cdr3_aa: SVVAGGYGYT
v_call: TRBV5-1; cdr3_length: 12; d_call: -; cdr3_aa: ASRESATNEKLF
v_call: TRBV27; cdr3_length: 14; d_call: -; cdr3_aa: ASSSHKGGPGTEAF
v_call: TRBV9; cdr3_length: 11; d_call: -; cdr3_aa: ASSVGEGFEQY
v_call: TRBV24-1; cdr3_length: 12; d_call: -; cdr3_aa: ATSGSPGADTQY
v_call: TRBV6-2/TRBV6-3; cdr3_length: 13; d_call: TRBD1; cdr3_aa: ASIPGGSGANVLT
v_call: TRBV7-2; cdr3_length: 14; d_call: TRBD1; cdr3_aa: ASSLQTGAIYNEQF
v_call: TRBV7-6; cdr3_length: 14; d_call: -; cdr3_aa: ASSPRATSSYNEQF
v_call: TRBV28; cdr3_length: 13; d_call: -; cdr3_aa: ASGRGVRSGNTIY
v_call: TRBV29-1; cdr3_length: 11; d_call: TRBD1; cdr3_aa: SVPLGTGREQY
v_call: TRBV28; cdr3_length: 13; d_call: -; cdr3_aa: ASSHHGAGTYGYT
v_call: TRBV7-2; cdr3_length: 12; d_call: -; cdr3_aa: ASEKGLTNTEAF
v_call: TRBV4-1; cdr3_length: 15; d_call: TRBD1; cdr3_aa: ASSQDMGQGSGNTIY
v_call: TRBV6-1; cdr3_length: 11; d_call: -; cdr3_aa: ASVGGSGTEAF
v_call: TRBV11-2; cdr3_length: 16; d_call: TRBD2; cdr3_aa: ASSRPTELAGRTDTQY
v_call: TRBV29-1; cdr3_length: 13; d_call: -; cdr3_aa: SVEDPWTGTYGYT
v_call: TRBV6-2/TRBV6-3; cdr3_length: 13; d_call: TRBD2; cdr3_aa: ASSYGGAGANVLT
v_call: TRBV10-3; cdr3_length: 9; d_call: -; cdr3_aa: ATRDQETQY
v_call: TRBV20-1; cdr3_length: 11; d_call: TRBD1; cdr3_aa: SGGRTGGYEQY
v_call: TRBV24-1; cdr3_length: 14; d_call: TRBD2; cdr3_aa: ATSDPSGRVYNEQF
v_call: TRBV19; cdr3_length: 12; d_call: -; cdr3_aa: ASSMTAGANVLT
v_call: TRBV10-1; cdr3_length: 10; d_call: -; cdr3_aa: ASSGEAGELF
v_call: TRBV5-6; cdr3_length: 13; d_call: -; cdr3_aa: ASSFGQKPNYGYT
v_call: TRBV4-1; cdr3_length: 11; d_call: TRBD2; cdr3_aa: ASSLAGGSSQF
v_call: TRBV20-1; cdr3_length: 10; d_call: -; cdr3_aa: SARSGQETQY
v_call: TRBV6-6; cdr3_length: 13; d_call: TRBD2; cdr3_aa: ASSYQRGGTDTQY
v_call: TRBV4-2; cdr3_length: 11; d_call: -; cdr3_aa: ASSQGLAYEQY
v_call: TRBV20-1; cdr3_length: 13; d_call: TRBD2; cdr3_aa: SAKAASGSPDTQY
v_call: TRBV20-1; cdr3_length: 9; d_call: -; cdr3_aa: SASHNYGYT
v_call: TRBV29-1; cdr3_length: 12; d_call: TRBD1; cdr3_aa: SVEGQGYSETQY
v_call: TRBV6-5; cdr3_length: 12; d_call: -; cdr3_aa: ASSYSTGGVGYT
v_call: TRBV2; cdr3_length: 13; d_call: TRBD2; cdr3_aa: ASSLGRASYNEQF
v_call: TRBV5-1; cdr3_length: 13; d_call: TRBD2; cdr3_aa: ASSAGLAGDYEQY
v_call: TRBV20-1; cdr3_length: 12; d_call: -; cdr3_aa: SASIGLRVTEAF
v_call: TRBV19; cdr3_length: 13; d_call: TRBD1; cdr3_aa: ASTHGGGQGFTQY
v_call: TRBV27; cdr3_length: 12; d_call: TRBD2; cdr3_aa: ASSPTTGGWEQY
v_call: TRBV5-1; cdr3_length: 13; d_call: -; cdr3_aa: ASSLSRGLRQEQY
v_call: TRBV6-2/TRBV6-3; cdr3_length: 13; d_call: TRBD1; cdr3_aa: ASTTTRQGSYEQY
v_call: TRBV18; cdr3_length: 14; d_call: TRBD1; cdr3_aa: ASSPRGLDRVLEAF
v_call: TRBV6-6; cdr3_length: 13; d_call: TRBD2; cdr3_aa: ASSYSVAGALEQY
v_call: TRBV18; cdr3_length: 12; d_call: -; cdr3_aa: ASSPRLDGYEQY
v_call: TRBV7-2; cdr3_length: 13; d_call: -; cdr3_aa: ASSLSERSGNTIY
v_call: TRBV3-1; cdr3_length: 11; d_call: -; cdr3_aa: ASSRATVYEQY
v_call: TRBV12-3/TRBV12-4; cdr3_length: 14; d_call: -; cdr3_aa: ASSAPTGVANEKLF
v_call: TRBV7-6; cdr3_length: 11; d_call: TRBD1; cdr3_aa: ASSGTGNSPLH